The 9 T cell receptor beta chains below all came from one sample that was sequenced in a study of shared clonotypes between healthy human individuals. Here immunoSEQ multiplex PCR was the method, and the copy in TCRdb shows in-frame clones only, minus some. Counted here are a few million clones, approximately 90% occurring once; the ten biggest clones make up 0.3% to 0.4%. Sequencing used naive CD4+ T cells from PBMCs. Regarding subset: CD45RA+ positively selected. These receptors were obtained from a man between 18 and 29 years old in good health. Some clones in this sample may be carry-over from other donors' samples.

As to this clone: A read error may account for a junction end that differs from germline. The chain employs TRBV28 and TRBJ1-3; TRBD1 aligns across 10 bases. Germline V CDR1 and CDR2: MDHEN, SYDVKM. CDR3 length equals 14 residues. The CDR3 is CTTRTGGSGNTIYF. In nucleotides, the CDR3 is TGCACCACTCGGACAGGGGGCTCTGGAAACACCATATATTTT.

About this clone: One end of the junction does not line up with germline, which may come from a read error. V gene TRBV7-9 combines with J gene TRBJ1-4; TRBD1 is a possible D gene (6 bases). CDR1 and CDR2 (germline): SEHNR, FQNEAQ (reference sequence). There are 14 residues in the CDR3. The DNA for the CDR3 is TGTGCCAGCAGCGTAGCAGGGGCTAATGAAAAACTGTTTTTT. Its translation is CASSVAGANEKLFF.

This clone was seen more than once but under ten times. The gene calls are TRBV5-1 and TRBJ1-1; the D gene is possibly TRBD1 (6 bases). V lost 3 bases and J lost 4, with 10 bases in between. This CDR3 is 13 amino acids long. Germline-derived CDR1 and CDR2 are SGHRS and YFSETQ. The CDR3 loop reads CASSSRGSTEAFF. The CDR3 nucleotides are TGCGCCAGCAGCTCGAGGGGGAGCACTGAAGCTTTCTTT.

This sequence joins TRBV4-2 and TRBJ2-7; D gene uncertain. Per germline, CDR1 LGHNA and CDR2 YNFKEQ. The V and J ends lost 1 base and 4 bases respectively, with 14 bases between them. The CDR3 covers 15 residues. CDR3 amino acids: CASSQVSTQLYEQYF. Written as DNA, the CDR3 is TGTGCCAGCAGCCAAGTCTCTACTCAACTATACGAGCAGTACTTC.

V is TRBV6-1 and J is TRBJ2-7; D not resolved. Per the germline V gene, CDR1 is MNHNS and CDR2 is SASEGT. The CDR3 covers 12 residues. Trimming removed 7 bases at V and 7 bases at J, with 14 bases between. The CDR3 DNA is TGTGCCAGCACCCCGCCGAGTCGGGAGCAGTACTTC. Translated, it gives CASTPPSREQYF.

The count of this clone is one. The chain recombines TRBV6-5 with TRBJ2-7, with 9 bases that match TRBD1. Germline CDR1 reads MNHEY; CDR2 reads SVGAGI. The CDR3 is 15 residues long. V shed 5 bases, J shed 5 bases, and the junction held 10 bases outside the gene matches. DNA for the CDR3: TGTGCCAGCAGTCCCACTTGGACAGGGGAAGACGAGCAGTACTTC. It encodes CASSPTWTGEDEQYF.

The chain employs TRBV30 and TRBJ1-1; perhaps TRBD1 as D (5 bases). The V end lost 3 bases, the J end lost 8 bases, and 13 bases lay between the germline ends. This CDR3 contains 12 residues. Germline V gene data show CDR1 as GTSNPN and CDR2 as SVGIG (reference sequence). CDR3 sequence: CAWSPRELEAFF. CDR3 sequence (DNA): TGTGCCTGGAGCCCCAGGGAGTTAGAAGCTTTCTTT.

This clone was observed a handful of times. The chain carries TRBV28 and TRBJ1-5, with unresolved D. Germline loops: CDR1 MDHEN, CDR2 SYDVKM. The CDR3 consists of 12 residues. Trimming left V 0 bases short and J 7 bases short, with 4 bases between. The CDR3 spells CASSLWTQPQHF. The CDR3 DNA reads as TGTGCCAGCAGTTTATGGACCCAGCCCCAGCATTTT.

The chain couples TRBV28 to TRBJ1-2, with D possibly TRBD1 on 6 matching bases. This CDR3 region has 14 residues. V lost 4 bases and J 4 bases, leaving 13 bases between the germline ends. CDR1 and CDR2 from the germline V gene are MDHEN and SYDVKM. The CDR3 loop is CASSSSPQGYGYTF. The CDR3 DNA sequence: TGTGCCAGCAGTTCCTCCCCACAGGGCTATGGCTACACCTTC.